Reported below is one TCR beta chain. Antigen specificity is unknown. For TCR beta, libraries came from iRepertoire HTBI primers and Arm-PCR of CDR3 regions. From the multiplex PCR reads, TCRdb called clonotypes with MiXCR, one entry per CDR3 protein. Here the sample spans around 420,000 distinct CDR3 sequences, 15% being singletons. This specimen belongs to a study of regulatory T cells in long-lasting Graves disease. The time point here: newly diagnosed GD, antithyroid drugs for less than 3 months. RNA from PBMCs was the source of the TCR library. Graves' disease diagnosis used American Thyroid Association guidelines. Nine milliliters of peripheral blood were taken and placed in EDTA tubes. Overall study results and limits: Fewer public clonotypes were shared by new patients (around 970) than by persistent patients (approximately 2,700).

Sequencing was performed on peripheral blood mononuclear cells (PBMCs), taken at new diagnosis, from a patient treated with antithyroid drugs. The source is a female donor with Graves disease.

CDR3 DNA: TGTGCCAGCAGCGTAGCCGCAGGGGTGGAAAACTATGGCTACACCTTC. Protein: CASSVAAGVENYGYTF. The V call is TRBV9, the J call TRBJ1-2, with D tentatively TRBD1 (6 bases). Germline V gene sequence: CDR1 SGDLS, CDR2 YYNGEE. The CDR3 has 16 residues. Between the trimmed V and J ends, which lost 0 bases and 2 bases, there was a span of 14 bases.